A single sample is the source of the 25 T cell receptor beta chains below, sequenced in a study of lymphopenia after photon versus proton radiotherapy. Assay used: immunoSEQ multiplex PCR; TCRdb lists only in-frame clones, some missing. This sample has some 170,000 clones, with about nine tenths found just once. This material consisted of peripheral blood, taken from a patient treated with photon-based radiotherapy. The source is a middle-aged man with gastric cancer.

The rearrangement joins TRBV30 to TRBJ1-2; TRBD1 matches at 9 bases. With V trimmed by 5 bases and J by 1 base, 5 bases remained unmatched. The CDR3 length is 14 residues. Per the germline V gene, CDR1 is GTSNPN and CDR2 is SVGIG (reference sequence). The CDR3 DNA sequence: TGTGCCTGGCGGGGGGACAGGGTTAACTATGGCTACACCTTC. Translated: CAWRGDRVNYGYTF.

The sample holds a few counts of this clone. For the CDR3, the DNA is TGTGCCAGCTCGAGGGAGGTCACAGATACGCAGTATTTT. It translates to CASSREVTDTQYF. This chain joins TRBV6-5 and TRBJ2-3; D possibly corresponds to TRBD2 (6 bases). Trimming removed 8 bases from V and 2 bases from J, with 11 bases in between. CDR1 is MNHEY and CDR2 is SVGAGI in the germline V gene. This CDR3 spans 13 amino acids.

The chain's CDR3 is CASSPGTRPHTGELFF. The DNA of the CDR3 is TGTGCCAGCAGCCCAGGGACTCGCCCGCACACCGGGGAGCTGTTTTTT. This chain links TRBV9 with TRBJ2-2; the D gene is possibly TRBD2 (6 bases). Between the trimmed V and J ends, which lost 4 bases and 3 bases, there was a span of 16 bases. There are 16 residues in the CDR3. CDR1 SGDLS and CDR2 YYNGEE come from the germline V gene.

This clone was seen just once. The DNA for the CDR3 is TGTGCCAGCAGCTTTCAAAGGATCGGGAGGTCCTACAATGAGCAGTTCTTC. Translation gives CASSFQRIGRSYNEQFF. The chain employs TRBV7-8 and TRBJ2-1; TRBD2 aligns across 7 bases. The trim removed 3 bases at V and 1 base at J, leaving 9 bases unmatched. CDR1 SGHVS and CDR2 FQNEAQ come from the germline V gene. The CDR3 runs to 17 residues.

This clone was picked up one time. The CDR3 nucleotides read TGCGCCAGCAGCTTGGCCGCGGTAGATACGCAGTATTTT. It is translated as CASSLAAVDTQYF. The V and J genes are TRBV5-1 and TRBJ2-3; no clear D. V lost 0 bases and J 5 bases, leaving 7 bases between the germline ends. The germline V gene encodes CDR1 SGHRS and CDR2 YFSETQ. The CDR3 totals 13 residues.

The chain combines TRBV5-4 with TRBJ2-7; the D gene is possibly TRBD1 (5 bases). Trimming took off 1 base at V and 2 bases at J, with 10 bases between the two ends. Germline-derived CDR1 and CDR2 are SGHNT and YYREEE (reference sequence). The CDR3 contains 14 residues. The CDR3 reads CASSLIGVPYEQYF. CDR3 nucleotide sequence: TGTGCCAGCAGCTTGATAGGGGTACCCTACGAGCAGTACTTC.

The chain uses TRBV6-5 and TRBJ2-5, with a tentative D call TRBD1 (5 bases). The germline V gene encodes CDR1 MNHEY and CDR2 SVGAGI. The V end was cut by 6 bases, the J end by 5 bases, with 19 bases between. The CDR3 loop spans 15 amino acids. The CDR3 is CASSLTSVQGETQYF. DNA for the CDR3: TGTGCCAGCAGCCTCACATCGGTCCAGGGTGAGACCCAGTACTTC.

The V and J genes are TRBV11-1 and TRBJ2-5; no definite D call. The ends were cut back, 5 bases at V and 2 bases at J, with 15 bases in the middle. The CDR3 is made up of 15 amino acids. Germline values: CDR1 SGHAT, CDR2 FQDESV (reference sequence). The CDR3 DNA is TGTGCCAGCAGCCCCGAAGGTGGCAGACAAGAGACCCAGTACTTC. Its protein product is CASSPEGGRQETQYF.

Worth noting for this clone: The sample has other DNA sequences that encode this CDR3 too. The V call is TRBV5-1, the J call TRBJ1-5, with a possible D match to TRBD1 (5 bases). The CDR3 has 14 residues. V lost 2 bases and J lost 2, with 8 bases in between. The germline CDR1 and CDR2 sequences are SGHRS and YFSETQ. DNA for the CDR3: TGCGCCAGCAGCTTAGGGGCGGGCAATCAGCCCCAGCATTTT. It specifies CASSLGAGNQPQHF.

The V and J genes are TRBV4-3 and TRBJ1-5; D is undetermined. Germline V gene sequence: CDR1 LGHNA, CDR2 YSLEER. The CDR3 is 17 residues long. Trimming cost V 3 bases and J 5 bases, with 20 bases left between them. CDR3 sequence (DNA): TGCGCCAGCAGCCAGGAAGCGGTGGTAAGGGCCGATCAGCCCCAGCATTTT. Its translation is CASSQEAVVRADQPQHF.

The V call is TRBV7-8, the J call TRBJ2-3; D is tentatively TRBD1 or TRBD2 (5 bases each). The CDR3 loop spans 13 amino acids. The V end lost 5 bases, the J end lost 4 bases, and 10 bases lay between the germline ends. CDR1 is SGHVS and CDR2 is FQNEAQ in the germline V gene. The CDR3 sequence: CASSQGRADTQYF. In DNA form, the CDR3 reads TGTGCCAGCAGCCAGGGACGGGCAGATACGCAGTATTTT. Combining the CDR3 with reference TRBV7-8 and TRBJ2-3 gives the whole variable domain GAGVSQSPRYKVAKRGQDVALRCDPISGHVSLFWYQQALGQGPEFLTYFQNEAQLDKSGLPSDRFFAERPEGSVSTLKIQRTQQEDSAVYLCASSQGRADTQYFGPGTRLTVL.

This sequence joins TRBV7-9 and TRBJ1-5; 12 bases line up with TRBD1. The CDR3 sequence is 15 residues long. V dropped 5 bases and J dropped 6; count of bases not matched to a gene: 5. CDR1 and CDR2 (germline): SEHNR, FQNEAQ (reference sequence). This chain's CDR3 is CASSRGQGAIQPQHF. In DNA, the CDR3 is TGTGCCAGCAGCCGGGGACAGGGGGCAATTCAGCCCCAGCATTTT.

J is TRBJ2-5 and V is TRBV30, with D possibly being TRBD2 (5 bases). Trimming removed 5 bases at V and 5 bases at J, with 9 bases between. Looked up from germline, CDR1 is GTSNPN and CDR2 is SVGIG (reference sequence). The CDR3 length is 11 residues. The CDR3 coding sequence is TGTGCCTGGGGAAGAGGGGAGACCCAGTACTTC. Translated, it gives CAWGRGETQYF. Using reference TRBV30 and TRBJ2-5 for the parts outside the CDR3, the full variable domain is SQTIHQWPATLVQPVGSPLSLECTVEGTSNPNLYWYRQAAGRGLQLLFYSVGIGQISSEVPQNLSASRPQDRQFILSSKKLLLSDSGFYLCAWGRGETQYFGPGTRLLVL.

V gene TRBV4-1 combines with J gene TRBJ2-6; TRBD1 might be the D (6 bases). Germline V CDR1 and CDR2: MGHRA, YSYEKL. The CDR3 has 20 residues. V lost 4 bases and J 2 bases, leaving 24 bases between the germline ends. The CDR3: CASSPFLYRVIDAGANVLTF. The DNA of the CDR3 is TGCGCCAGCAGCCCCTTCCTATACAGGGTAATTGATGCTGGGGCCAACGTCCTGACTTTC.

The V and J genes are TRBV11-2 and TRBJ2-2; 8 nucleotides agree with TRBD1. Germline V CDR1 and CDR2: SGHAT, FQNNGV. Trimming at V came to 2 bases and at J to 3 bases, leaving 2 bases not matched to a gene. The CDR3 totals 15 residues. CDR3 loop: CASSLLQGDTGELFF. CDR3 in DNA: TGTGCCAGCAGCTTATTACAGGGGGACACCGGGGAGCTGTTTTTT.

The chain joins TRBV9 to TRBJ2-2, with 9 nucleotides matching TRBD1. The CDR3 totals 15 residues. V was pared by 4 bases and J by 5 bases, with 6 bases of the junction left unmatched. Germline loops: CDR1 SGDLS, CDR2 YYNGEE. CDR3 loop: CASSKRDRVTGELFF. The DNA for the CDR3 is TGTGCCAGCAGCAAAAGGGACAGGGTGACCGGGGAGCTGTTTTTT. The variable domain in full, with the rest retrieved from reference TRBV9 and TRBJ2-2, is DSGVTQTPKHLITATGQRVTLRCSPRSGDLSVYWYQQSLDQGLQFLIQYYNGEERAKGNILERFSAQQFPDLHSELNLSSLELGDSALYFCASSKRDRVTGELFFGEGSRLTVL.

This chain uses TRBV6-5 with TRBJ2-1, with D maybe TRBD2 (6 bases). CDR3 length: 16 residues. Germline V gene data show CDR1 as MNHEY and CDR2 as SVGAGI. V was clipped by 0 bases and J by 5 bases, with 14 bases between them. CDR3 sequence reads: CASSYSELARNNEQFF. DNA of the CDR3: TGTGCCAGCAGTTACTCGGAACTAGCACGGAACAATGAGCAGTTCTTC.

The rearrangement uses TRBV5-1 and TRBJ2-2; 15 bases are a match to TRBD2. Per the germline V gene, CDR1 is SGHRS and CDR2 is YFSETQ. This CDR3 spans 17 amino acids. Germline trimming cut 7 bases from V and 0 bases from J; bases unmatched to any gene: 4. This CDR3 reads CASGRTSGRANTGELFF. The CDR3 region has the DNA TGCGCCAGCGGCCGGACTAGCGGGAGGGCGAACACCGGGGAGCTGTTTTTT.

This rearrangement joins TRBV27 to TRBJ1-5; 9 bases are a match to TRBD1. Germline lookup yields CDR1 MNHEY and CDR2 SMNVEV (reference sequence). CDR3 length equals 17 residues. The ends lost 2 bases at V and 5 bases at J; junction bases unmatched: 10. The CDR3 DNA reads TGTGCCAGCAGTTTACGGACAGGGGAGGGGACCTATCAGCCCCAGCATTTT. It encodes CASSLRTGEGTYQPQHF.

CDR3 nucleotides: TGTGCCTGGAACAGGGGGGAGAGAAACACCATATATTTT. Translating it yields CAWNRGERNTIYF. The rearrangement uses TRBV30 and TRBJ1-3, with 8 bases matching TRBD1. Germline V lookup: CDR1 GTSNPN, CDR2 SVGIG (reference sequence). The CDR3 is 13 residues long. V lost 4 bases and J lost 5; bases outside the gene matches: 4.

The chain links TRBV5-1 to TRBJ2-1, with 10 bases aligning to TRBD1. V dropped 0 bases and J dropped 3; count of bases not matched to a gene: 6. The CDR3 is made up of 17 amino acids. Germline V gives CDR1 SGHRS, CDR2 YFSETQ. This chain's CDR3 is CASSLGDRGRSYNEQFF. CDR3 bases: TGCGCCAGCAGCTTGGGGGACAGGGGAAGGAGCTACAATGAGCAGTTCTTC.

DNA for the CDR3: TGTGCTAGTGGTTTGGGCGGGAGGCGCAATGAGCAGTTCTTC. Protein sequence: CASGLGGRRNEQFF. J is TRBJ2-1 and V is TRBV12-5, with TRBD2 matching 8 bases. V lost 1 base to trimming and J lost 6 bases; unmatched junction nucleotides: 2. This CDR3 is built from 14 residues. Looked up from germline, CDR1 is LGHNT and CDR2 is FRNRAP.

J is TRBJ2-7 and V is TRBV28; the match to TRBD1 covers 9 bases. Trimming at V came to 6 bases and at J to 5 bases, leaving 11 bases not matched to a gene. The CDR3 is 15 residues long. Germline V gene data show CDR1 as MDHEN and CDR2 as SYDVKM. As DNA, the CDR3 is TGTGCCAGCAGCCCAGGGACAGGGAGGCCCCACGAGCAGTACTTC. Amino acid sequence: CASSPGTGRPHEQYF.

This clone appeared a few times. The V gene is TRBV6-6, the J gene TRBJ1-4; 7 bases fit TRBD1. V dropped 5 bases and J dropped 2; count of bases not matched to a gene: 5. The CDR3 consists of 15 residues. Germline loops: CDR1 MNHNY, CDR2 SVGAGI (reference sequence). CDR3: CASSPRGGTNEKLFF. The CDR3 nucleotides are TGTGCCAGCAGTCCCAGGGGGGGGACTAATGAAAAACTGTTTTTT.

The rearrangement uses TRBV6-5 and TRBJ1-5, with D maybe TRBD1 (6 bases). Germline loops: CDR1 MNHEY, CDR2 SVGAGI. CDR3 length: 16 amino acids. With 0 bases removed from V and 5 bases from J, the gap between germline ends came to 14 bases. The CDR3 region is CASSYSGARRDQPQHF. CDR3 DNA sequence: TGTGCCAGCAGTTACTCGGGGGCCCGGCGGGATCAGCCCCAGCATTTT.